This TCR beta chain was sequenced during a study of CD8 T cells in Susac syndrome. The CDR3 has 15 residues. Trimming cost V 7 bases and J 1 base, with 18 bases left between them. Germline values: CDR1 SQVTM, CDR2 ANQGSEA. With random hexamers, reverse transcription was performed on about 0.5 to 1 ug of RNA. TCRdb re-derived calls from the immunoSEQ multiplex PCR reads in MiXCR, one entry per CDR3 protein. This sample yields approximately 150,000 distinct CDR3 sequences, of which about 94% are seen a single time; more than 0.11% belongs to the top ten. The clonotype was recovered from a human donor in good health. The V call is TRBV29-1, the J call TRBJ2-3; a possible D gene is TRBD1 (6 bases). The sample comprised CD4+ T cells from PBMCs. The CDR3 nucleotides are TGCAGCGCGCAACAGGGCCCATTAGGCACAGATACGCAGTATTTT. It is translated as CSAQQGPLGTDTQYF.